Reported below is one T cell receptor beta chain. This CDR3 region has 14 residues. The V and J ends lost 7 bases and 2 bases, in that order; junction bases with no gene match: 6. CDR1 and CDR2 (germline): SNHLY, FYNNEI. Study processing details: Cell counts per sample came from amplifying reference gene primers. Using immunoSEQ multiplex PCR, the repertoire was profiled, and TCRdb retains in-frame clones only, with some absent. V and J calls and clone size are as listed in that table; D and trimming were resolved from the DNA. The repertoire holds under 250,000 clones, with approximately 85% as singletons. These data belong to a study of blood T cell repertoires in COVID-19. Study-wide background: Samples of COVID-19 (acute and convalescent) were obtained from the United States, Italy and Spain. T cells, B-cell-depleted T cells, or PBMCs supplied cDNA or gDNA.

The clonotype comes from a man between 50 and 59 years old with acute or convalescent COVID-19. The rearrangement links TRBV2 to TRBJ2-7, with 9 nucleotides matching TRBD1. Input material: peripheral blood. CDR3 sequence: CASTRDRAAYEQYF. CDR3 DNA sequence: TGTGCCAGCACTCGGGACAGGGCAGCCTACGAGCAGTACTTC.